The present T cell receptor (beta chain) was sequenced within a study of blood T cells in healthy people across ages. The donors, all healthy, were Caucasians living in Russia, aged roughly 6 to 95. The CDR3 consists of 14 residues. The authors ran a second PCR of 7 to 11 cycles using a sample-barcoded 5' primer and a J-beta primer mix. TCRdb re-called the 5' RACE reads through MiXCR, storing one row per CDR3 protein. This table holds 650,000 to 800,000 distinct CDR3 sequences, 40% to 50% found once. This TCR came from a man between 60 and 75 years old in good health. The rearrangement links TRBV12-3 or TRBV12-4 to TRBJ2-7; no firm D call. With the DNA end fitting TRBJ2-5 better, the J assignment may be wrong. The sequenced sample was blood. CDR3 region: CASSVRLMGETQYF. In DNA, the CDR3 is TGTGCCAGCAGTGTTCGGCTAATGGGAGAGACCCAGTACTTC.